Listed here are 4 T cell receptor beta chains from one sample, sequenced in a study of blood T cells in healthy people across ages. A J-beta primer mix and a sample-barcoded 5' primer were used in a second PCR of roughly 7 to 12 cycles. In TCRdb, the 5' RACE reads were re-called with MiXCR into one record per CDR3 protein. The data contain about 780,000 distinct CDR3 sequences, 46% of them singletons. Material: blood. All receptors come from a man aged 80 or over in good health.

This clonotype occurred once. A read error is possible here, since a much larger clone lies one base away. The rearrangement uses TRBV12-3 or TRBV12-4 and TRBJ2-7; tentatively, D is TRBD1 (6 bases). Deletions cut 6 bases from V and 0 bases from J, with 9 bases between. The CDR3 runs to 13 residues. This CDR3 reads CASSAGVSYEQYF. CDR3 bases: TGTGCCAGCAGCGCAGGGGTCTCCTACGAGCAGTACTTC.

The gene calls are TRBV10-3 and TRBJ2-7; D might be TRBD1 or TRBD2, each matching 7 bases. The J call may be incorrect, as the DNA end agrees better with TRBJ2-5. Germline V gives CDR1 ENHRY, CDR2 SYGVKD. The CDR3 sequence is 14 residues long. The CDR3 is CAISAGGATETQYF. DNA for the CDR3: TGTGCCATCAGCGCAGGGGGGGCAACAGAGACCCAGTACTTC.

This chain joins TRBV20-1 and TRBJ1-2; D not resolved. V lost 2 bases and J lost 2, with 6 bases in between. Germline assignment: CDR1 DFQATT and CDR2 SNEGSKA (reference sequence). The CDR3 loop spans 12 amino acids. CDR3 DNA sequence: TGCAGTGCTAGACAGGAAAACTATGGCTACACCTTC. Translation gives CSARQENYGYTF.

This clonotype was found many times. This chain connects TRBV18 to TRBJ2-1; D is undetermined. V shed 2 bases and J shed 7 bases, with 9 bases lying between them. There are 13 residues in the CDR3. Germline-derived CDR1 and CDR2 are KGHSH and LQKENI. This chain's CDR3 is CASSPGQANEQFF. The DNA for the CDR3 is TGTGCCAGCTCACCAGGGCAGGCAAATGAGCAGTTCTTC.